The rows below give T cell receptor beta chains drawn from one sample of a study of early T cells in non-severe SARS-CoV-2 infection. Each CDR3 protein is one row after TCRdb ran MiXCR on the 5' RACE reads. The table lists 25,000 to 35,000 distinct CDR3 sequences, over 6.5% of them singletons. Sequenced sample: whole blood. The receptors derive from an adult who was a healthcare worker with PCR-confirmed SARS-CoV-2 infection or an uninfected control (not recorded which). Both conserved end residues are part of each CDR3. Each record gives: clone size, D gene, J gene, V gene, CDR3 DNA, CDR3 protein. D genes are given only for firm matches. Size is omitted from some rows. Given values are once, few, many or a class for expanded clones.

many TRBD1 TRBJ2-7 TRBV20-1 TGCAGTGCTCTGGGGACAGTTCCCTACGAGCAGTACTTC CSALGTVPYEQYF
NA TRBD1 TRBJ2-7 TRBV29-1 TGCAGCGTCGCCGGGACAGGGAGCCACGAGCAGTACTTC CSVAGTGSHEQYF
NA NA TRBJ2-1 TRBV12-3/TRBV12-4 TGTGCCAGCAGAAGAGACGTCGCAACGTACAATGAGCAGTTCTTC CASRRDVATYNEQFF
many TRBD2 TRBJ2-1 TRBV18 TGTGCCAGCTCACCGGGTGGACTAGCGGAGACTAGGAGCTCCTACAATGAGCAGTTCTTC CASSPGGLAETRSSYNEQFF
many NA TRBJ2-3 TRBV6-1 TGTGCCAGCGGGCTCAGTACAAGGGGCACAGATACGCAGTATTTT CASGLSTRGTDTQYF
many NA TRBJ2-3 TRBV24-1 TGTGCCACCAGTGGGTTTTCGGGGCACAAGGATACGCAGTATTTT CATSGFSGHKDTQYF
many NA TRBJ2-7 TRBV5-1 TGCGCCAGCAGCTTCCACGACGGCTCCTACGAGCAGTACTTC CASSFHDGSYEQYF
NA NA TRBJ2-3 TRBV19 TGTGCCAGTAGTATAGGGACAGCGCCAGATACGCAGTATTTT CASSIGTAPDTQYF
few NA TRBJ2-5 TRBV5-1 TGCGCCAGCGGACAAGGATCCCAAGAGACCCAGTACTTC CASGQGSQETQYF
many TRBD1 TRBJ2-3 TRBV7-6 TGTGCCAGCAGCCTGGGACAGGGGGCAGATACGCAGTATTTT CASSLGQGADTQYF
NA TRBD2 TRBJ2-1 TRBV27 TGTGCCAGCTCATCTAGCGGCTCCTACAATGAGCAGTTCTTC CASSSSGSYNEQFF
many NA TRBJ2-2 TRBV19 TGTGCCAGTAGTAGAACAGACCGGACCGGGGAGCTGTTTTTT CASSRTDRTGELFF
many NA TRBJ2-7 TRBV28 TGTGCCAGCAGTACCCACCAAATGGACCAGTACTTC CASSTHQMDQYF
few TRBD1 TRBJ1-2 TRBV6-6 TGTGCCAGCAGTTCGACAGGGGTAGACTATGGCTACACCTTC CASSSTGVDYGYTF
many NA TRBJ2-1 TRBV19 TGTGCCAGTAGTATAGGGGAGTTGGGGTTCTTC CASSIGELGFF
many TRBD2 TRBJ2-3 TRBV7-6 TGTGCCAGCAGCGGGGGACTAGCGGTCGATACGCAGTATTTT CASSGGLAVDTQYF
many NA TRBJ2-3 TRBV29-1 TGCAGCGCTAAGGGCCCTAGCACAGATACGCAGTATTTT CSAKGPSTDTQYF
many NA TRBJ1-2 TRBV27 TGTGCCAGCAGAGGGGAAGGGGGGTATGGCTACACCTTC CASRGEGGYGYTF
many NA TRBJ1-5 TRBV29-1 TGCAGCGTTGGGCAGGTTAGCAATCAGCCCCAGCATTTT CSVGQVSNQPQHF
medium-sized TRBD1 TRBJ1-4 TRBV28 TGTGCCAGCAGCCGCCGGACAGGGAGTAATGAAAAACTGTTTTTT CASSRRTGSNEKLFF
NA NA TRBJ2-2 TRBV7-6 TGTGCCAGCGGCCCGTCGAACACCGGGGAGCTGTTTTTT CASGPSNTGELFF
many TRBD1 TRBJ2-2 TRBV27 TGTGCCAGCGGACAGAAGGGGGCGACCGGGGAGCTGTTTTTT CASGQKGATGELFF
many TRBD2 TRBJ2-2 TRBV6-4 TGTGCCAGCAGTCCAGCGGGAGAAGACGGGGAGCTGTTTTTT CASSPAGEDGELFF
many NA TRBJ1-1 TRBV27 TGTGCCAGCAGTTCACGGGCCCGGGGGGTTGAAGCTTTCTTT CASSSRARGVEAFF
many TRBD2 TRBJ2-1 TRBV10-3 TGTGCCATCAGTGGGAGGACTAGCGCGGGGGATGAGCAGTTCTTC CAISGRTSAGDEQFF
many TRBD2 TRBJ2-7 TRBV28 TGTGCCAGCAGTCCCCTACTAGCGGGATTCACCTACGAGCAGTACTTC CASSPLLAGFTYEQYF
NA NA TRBJ1-4 TRBV12-3/TRBV12-4 TGTGCCAGCAGTTTAGCCCCCGCCCTGGGGGAAAAACTGTTTTTT CASSLAPALGEKLFF
few NA TRBJ1-1 TRBV6-5 TGTGCCAGCAGTTACCTCCAGTCGAACACTGAAGCTTTCTTT CASSYLQSNTEAFF
many NA TRBJ2-6 TRBV29-1 TGCAGCGTTGAAGATCAAGTTGGGGCCAACGTCCTGACTTTC CSVEDQVGANVLTF
many NA TRBJ2-3 TRBV7-9 TGTGCCAGCAGCTCGTACCTTCTAAGCACAGATACGCAGTATTTT CASSSYLLSTDTQYF
many NA TRBJ2-5 TRBV4-2 TGTGCCAGCAGCCAAGAGGGGGTGAACCAGTACTTC CASSQEGVNQYF
many TRBD2 TRBJ2-3 TRBV7-2 TGTGCCAGCAGCTTAATTAGCGGGAGTGCAGATACGCAGTATTTT CASSLISGSADTQYF
NA TRBD1 TRBJ1-5 TRBV28 TGTGCCAGCACCCGACAGGGGCCAAATCAGCCCCAGCATTTT CASTRQGPNQPQHF
NA NA TRBJ2-2 TRBV7-9 TGTGCCTCCGGCGGCCAGGGCGTCACCGGGGAGCTGTTTTTT CASGGQGVTGELFF
many TRBD1 TRBJ2-4 TRBV20-1 TGCAGTGCAACGGGACAGCTAGCCAAAAACATTCAGTACTTC CSATGQLAKNIQYF
many NA TRBJ1-1 TRBV12-3/TRBV12-4 TGTGCCAGCAGTTTAGTCAGGGGTAGTGAAGCTTTCTTT CASSLVRGSEAFF
many NA TRBJ2-5 TRBV7-2 TGTGCCAGCAGCTTAAGAAGGGGGCAAGAGACCCAGTACTTC CASSLRRGQETQYF
many NA TRBJ1-2 TRBV20-1 TGCAGTGCTAGAGATAGGCGGAATGGCTACACCTTC CSARDRRNGYTF
many TRBD2 TRBJ2-1 TRBV10-3 TGTGCCATCAGTGAGTCCTATCGGGAGGCCGACTACAATGAGCAGTTCTTC CAISESYREADYNEQFF
NA NA TRBJ2-3 TRBV7-2 TGTGCCAGCAGCTTACAGCGGTCTAGCACAGATACGCAGTATTTT CASSLQRSSTDTQYF
many NA TRBJ2-7 TRBV7-3 TGTGCCAGCAGTCCAAACTCGGGGGCCTACGAGCAGTACTTC CASSPNSGAYEQYF
many NA TRBJ2-1 TRBV20-1 TGCAGTGCTAGTGCAGGCTTCTCCTACAATGAGCAGTTCTTC CSASAGFSYNEQFF
many NA TRBJ2-7 TRBV5-1 TGCGCCAGCAGCTTGCCAGGGAACCCCTACGAGCAGTACTTC CASSLPGNPYEQYF
many NA TRBJ2-1 TRBV12-3/TRBV12-4 TGTGCCAGCAGCCATCCCCTAGCGCCCAATGAGCAGTTCTTC CASSHPLAPNEQFF
many NA TRBJ2-7 TRBV12-5 TGTGCTAGTGGTTTGGTACCGGGGAGCGAGCAGTACTTC CASGLVPGSEQYF